One and the same sample provided the 14 T cell receptor beta chains below, sequenced in a study of blood T cell repertoires in COVID-19. Assay: immunoSEQ multiplex PCR; the TCRdb copy retains only in-frame clones and omits some. The repertoire holds roughly 68,000 clones, with around 89% as singletons. Sample: peripheral blood. The source of these receptors is a woman over 75 with active COVID-19.

The rearrangement joins TRBV9 to TRBJ2-1; the D gene is possibly TRBD2 (6 bases). The germline gives CDR1 SGDLS, CDR2 YYNGEE. Trimming pared 4 bases from V and 6 bases from J, leaving 17 bases between. The CDR3 totals 15 residues. The CDR3 bases are TGTGCCAGCAGCCCCCGGACCCTCGGGGGCAATGAGCAGTTCTTC. Translating it yields CASSPRTLGGNEQFF. Full variable domain (remainder filled in from reference TRBV9 and TRBJ2-1): DSGVTQTPKHLITATGQRVTLRCSPRSGDLSVYWYQQSLDQGLQFLIQYYNGEERAKGNILERFSAQQFPDLHSELNLSSLELGDSALYFCASSPRTLGGNEQFFGPGTRLTVL.

The genes are TRBV18 and TRBJ2-2; 7 positions match TRBD1. The CDR3 length is 15 residues. CDR1 and CDR2 from the germline V gene are KGHSH and LQKENI. V gave up 5 bases and J gave up 3 bases; unmatched junction bases: 6. The CDR3 nucleotides read TGTGCCAGCTCATTCGACAGGGTAGACACCGGGGAGCTGTTTTTT. Translating gives CASSFDRVDTGELFF.

The count of this clone is one. The chain carries TRBV11-2 and TRBJ1-2; 9 bases map to TRBD1. Germline V gene data show CDR1 as SGHAT and CDR2 as FQNNGV. The ends lost 6 bases at V and 1 base at J; junction bases unmatched: 6. This CDR3 is 15 amino acids long. Here the CDR3 reads CASSSEDRGNYGYTF. DNA of the CDR3: TGTGCCAGCAGTTCGGAGGACAGGGGTAACTATGGCTACACCTTC. Supplemented by reference TRBV11-2 and TRBJ1-2, the full variable domain reads EAGVAQSPRYKIIEKRQSVAFWCNPISGHATLYWYQQILGQGPKLLIQFQNNGVVDDSQLPKDRFSAERLKGVDSTLKIQPAKLEDSAVYLCASSSEDRGNYGYTFGSGTRLTVV.

The CDR3 bases are TGTGCCAGCAGCTTAAGAGGAGGACAGGGAAACACTGAAGCTTTCTTT. This gives the protein CASSLRGGQGNTEAFF. The chain links TRBV5-6 to TRBJ1-1; 8 nucleotides match TRBD1. V lost 2 bases to trimming and J lost 2 bases; unmatched junction nucleotides: 8. The germline CDR1 and CDR2 sequences are SGHDT and YYEEEE. The length of the CDR3 is 16 residues.

This clone has more than one count but fewer than ten. The chain has TRBV6-5 and TRBJ1-2; the match to TRBD1 covers 8 bases. This CDR3 region has 12 residues. Unmatched junction bases numbered 8, after V lost 9 bases and J lost 8 bases. CDR1 is MNHEY, CDR2 SVGAGI, per germline. The CDR3 DNA follows: TGTGCCAGACTGGACAGGGCGTCCGGCTACACCTTC. Protein: CARLDRASGYTF.

The chain carries TRBV28 and TRBJ1-6, with 9 bases that match TRBD1. This CDR3 has 16 amino acids. Germline CDR1 is MDHEN and CDR2 is SYDVKM. The J segment lost 9 bases and the V segment lost 7 bases, leaving 13 bases of the junction unmatched. As DNA, the CDR3 is TGTGCCAGCATCATGACAAGGACAGGGGTTGGTTCACCCCTCCACTTT. This codes for CASIMTRTGVGSPLHF.

The chain carries TRBV19 and TRBJ2-1; 12 bases align to TRBD2. The CDR3 runs 16 residues. The V gene's germline CDR1 is LNHDA and CDR2 SQIVND (reference sequence). V lost 4 bases, J lost 5 bases, and 6 bases stayed unmatched. The CDR3 here is CASSRTSGELNNEQFF. DNA for the CDR3: TGTGCCAGTAGTAGGACTAGCGGGGAACTTAACAATGAGCAGTTCTTC.

The V gene is TRBV6-2 or TRBV6-3, the J gene TRBJ1-1, with a weak D call TRBD1 (6 bases). CDR1 and CDR2 (germline): MNHEY, SVGEGT. Trimming shortened V by 4 bases and J by 3 bases, and 12 bases separated the two germline ends. CDR3 length: 14 residues. The CDR3 DNA reads TGTGCCAGCAGTTTCCGACCAGGGGACACTGAAGCTTTCTTT. Amino acids: CASSFRPGDTEAFF.

The rearrangement joins TRBV7-9 to TRBJ2-2, with a possible D match to TRBD2 (6 bases). There are 16 residues in the CDR3. Per germline, CDR1 SEHNR and CDR2 FQNEAQ (reference sequence). V lost 3 bases, J lost 0 bases, and 11 bases lay in between. CDR3 amino acids: CASSFNRLANTGELFF. The CDR3 DNA reads TGTGCCAGCAGCTTTAATAGACTAGCGAACACCGGGGAGCTGTTTTTT. Filled out from reference TRBV7-9 and TRBJ2-2, the complete variable domain reads DTGVSQNPRHKITKRGQNVTFRCDPISEHNRLYWYRQTLGQGPEFLTYFQNEAQLEKSRLLSDRFSAERPKGSFSTLEIQRTEQGDSAMYLCASSFNRLANTGELFFGEGSRLTVL.

DNA for the CDR3: TGCGCCAGCAGCCAAGATATTACTAGCTCCTACAATGAGCAGTTCTTC. Its protein product is CASSQDITSSYNEQFF. The chain carries TRBV4-1 and TRBJ2-1; D perhaps matches TRBD2 (5 bases). Deletions cut 0 bases from V and 0 bases from J, with 9 bases between. The CDR3 contains 16 residues. Germline assignment: CDR1 MGHRA and CDR2 YSYEKL.

The gene calls are TRBV3-1 (or the pseudogene TRBV3-2) and TRBJ2-1, with TRBD1 as a possible D gene (5 bases). This CDR3 spans 15 amino acids. Trimming shortened V by 2 bases and J by 3 bases, and 11 bases separated the two germline ends. The germline V gene has CDR1 LGHDT and CDR2 YNNKEL (reference sequence). Here the CDR3 DNA reads TGTGCCAGCAGCCAATGGGGCGGAGTCTACAATGAGCAGTTCTTC. Its protein product is CASSQWGGVYNEQFF.

The gene calls are TRBV9 and TRBJ2-1, with D unresolved. The CDR3 is made up of 14 amino acids. The germline V gene has CDR1 SGDLS and CDR2 YYNGEE. V lost 0 bases and J 7 bases, leaving 11 bases between the germline ends. In nucleotides, the CDR3 is TGTGCCAGCAGCGTAGGAGCGTTTGGGAATGAGCAGTTCTTC. Translation gives CASSVGAFGNEQFF. Full variable domain (rest looked up from reference TRBV9 and TRBJ2-1): DSGVTQTPKHLITATGQRVTLRCSPRSGDLSVYWYQQSLDQGLQFLIQYYNGEERAKGNILERFSAQQFPDLHSELNLSSLELGDSALYFCASSVGAFGNEQFFGPGTRLTVL.

V and J are TRBV5-3 and TRBJ2-1; 9 bases map to TRBD2. TRBV5-3 is an open reading frame whose function is uncertain. V gave up 0 bases and J gave up 5 bases; unmatched junction bases: 12. The CDR3 is 18 amino acids. The CDR3 is CARSLGPPAGGANNEQFF. The CDR3, as DNA: TGTGCCAGAAGCTTGGGTCCCCCAGCGGGAGGCGCGAACAATGAGCAGTTCTTC.

The rearrangement uses TRBV29-1 and TRBJ2-3; TRBD2 matches 8 bases. Germline V gene data show CDR1 as SQVTM and CDR2 as ANQGSEA. There are 15 residues in the CDR3. V gave up 1 base and J gave up 2 bases; unmatched junction bases: 5. CDR3 sequence: CSVEGSGSITDTQYF. As DNA, the CDR3 is TGCAGCGTTGAAGGCAGCGGGAGTATCACAGATACGCAGTATTTT.